This TCR beta chain was identified during a study of T cell changes during pregnancy in multiple sclerosis. Profiling relied on immunoSEQ multiplex PCR, and the TCRdb table lists in-frame clones only, not all of them. The data contain 70,000 to 90,000 clones, 91% of them singletons. The length of the CDR3 is 16 residues. V lost 3 bases to trimming and J lost 0 bases; unmatched junction nucleotides: 9. The germline gives CDR1 SGHTS, CDR2 YDEGEE. The chain combines TRBV5-8 with TRBJ2-7; 7 positions match TRBD1. The starting material was PBMCs, obtained in the first trimester of pregnancy. The sequence was collected from a female donor in good health, serving as a control in a pregnancy study. Some clones in this sample may be carry-over from other donors' samples. The CDR3 region is CASSYVRAGGSYEQYF. CDR3 bases: TGTGCCAGCAGCTACGTTCGGGCAGGGGGCTCCTACGAGCAGTACTTC.